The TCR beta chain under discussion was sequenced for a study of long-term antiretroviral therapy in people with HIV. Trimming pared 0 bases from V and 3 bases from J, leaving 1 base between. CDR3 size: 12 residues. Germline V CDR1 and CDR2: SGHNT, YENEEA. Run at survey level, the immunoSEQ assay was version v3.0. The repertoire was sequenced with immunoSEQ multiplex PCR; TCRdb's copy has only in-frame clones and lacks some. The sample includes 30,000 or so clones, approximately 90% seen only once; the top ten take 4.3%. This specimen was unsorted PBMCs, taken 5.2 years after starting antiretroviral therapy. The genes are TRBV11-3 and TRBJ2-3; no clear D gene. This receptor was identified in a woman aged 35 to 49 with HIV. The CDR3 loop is CASSLDTDTQYF. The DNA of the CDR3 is TGTGCCAGCAGCTTAGATACAGATACGCAGTATTTT.